This TCR beta chain was documented in a study of CXCR3-negative and CXCR3-positive naive CD8 T cells. Whole-study results and caveats: Naive CXCR3-positive and CXCR3-negative cells shared TRBV-TRBJ usage; memory cells diverged. Naive CXCR3-positive cells had TRB CDR3s more hydrophobic than those of CXCR3-negative naive cells.

Per CD8+ T cell subset, triplicate sorts of 300,000 or so cells each were done. CD45RO-CCR7+CD27+CD95- was the phenotype of naive CD8+ T cells. Regarding this clonotype: What it binds is unknown.

CDR1 and CDR2 (germline): DFQATT, SNEGSKA (reference sequence). This CDR3 has 14 residues. UMI-labeled TRB cDNA libraries were prepared by 5' RACE. TCRdb re-called the 5' RACE reads; every CDR3 protein appears as one record, without DNA. The sample data list 45,000 to 65,000 distinct CDR3 sequences. The chain combines TRBV20-1 with TRBJ2-7; TCRdb's D gene call, TRBD2, goes unchecked for lack of DNA. This TCR was recovered from a human donor in good health. Some clones in this sample may be carry-over from other donors' samples. What was sequenced was naive CXCR3- CD8+ T cells from blood. Subset here: CD45RO-CCR7+CD27+CD95- naive CD8+ T cells lacking CXCR3 (TNR3-). CDR3 region: CSATGLPSVHEQYF.